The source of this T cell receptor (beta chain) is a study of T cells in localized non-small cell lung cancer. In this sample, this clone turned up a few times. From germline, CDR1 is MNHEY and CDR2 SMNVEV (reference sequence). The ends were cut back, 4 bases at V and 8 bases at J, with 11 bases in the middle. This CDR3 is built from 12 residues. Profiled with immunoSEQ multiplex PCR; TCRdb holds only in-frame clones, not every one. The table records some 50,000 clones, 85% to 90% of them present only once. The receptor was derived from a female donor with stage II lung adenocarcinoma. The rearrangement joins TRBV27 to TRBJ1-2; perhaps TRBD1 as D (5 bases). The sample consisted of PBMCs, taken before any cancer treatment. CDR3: CASSSAAGGYTF. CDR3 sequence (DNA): TGTGCCAGCAGTTCGGCGGCAGGGGGCTACACCTTC.